This T cell receptor beta chain was observed in a study of T cells in Graves' hyperthyroidism and ophthalmopathy. This clonotype was counted a few times. Its matching antigen is unknown. Study findings and constraints: Blood shared most expanded thyroid clonotypes above 0.001.

Amplification of TCR beta CDR3 regions was performed using RNA transcripts as template. TCR CDR3 regions were first amplified by RT-PCR with HTBI primers. TCRdb independently ran MiXCR on the multiplex PCR reads; one entry per CDR3 protein. This table holds hundreds of thousands of distinct CDR3 sequences, around 39% found once. This TCR was sampled from a man aged 18 to 35 with Graves' hyperthyroidism. Material for sequencing was blood.

The CDR3 region is CSAMTSAGANVLTF. As DNA, the CDR3 is TGCAGTGCTATGACTAGCGCCGGGGCCAACGTCCTGACTTTC. The gene calls are TRBV20-1 and TRBJ2-6; TRBD2 agrees at 8 bases. This CDR3 is 14 amino acids long. Germline V CDR1 and CDR2: DFQATT, SNEGSKA (reference sequence). Trimming at V came to 4 bases and at J to 4 bases, leaving 3 bases not matched to a gene.